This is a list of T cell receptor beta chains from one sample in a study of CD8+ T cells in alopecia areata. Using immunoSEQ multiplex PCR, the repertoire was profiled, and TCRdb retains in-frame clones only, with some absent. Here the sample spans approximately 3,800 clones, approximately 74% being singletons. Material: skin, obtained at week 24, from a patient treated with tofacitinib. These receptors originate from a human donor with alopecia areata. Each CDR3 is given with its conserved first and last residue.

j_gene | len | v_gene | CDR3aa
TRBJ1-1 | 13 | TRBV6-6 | CASSFAGNTEAFF
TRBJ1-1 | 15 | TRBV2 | CASSEDVGMNTEAFF
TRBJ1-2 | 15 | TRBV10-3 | CAISAEGRRNYGYTF
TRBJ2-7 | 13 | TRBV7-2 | CASSLVESYEQYF
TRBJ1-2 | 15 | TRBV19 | CASKPGHFTNYGYTF
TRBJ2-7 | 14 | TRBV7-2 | CASSSTGGPYEQYF
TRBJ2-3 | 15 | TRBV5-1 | CASSLGGLATDTQYF
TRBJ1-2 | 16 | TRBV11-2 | CASSIPLGALNYGYTF
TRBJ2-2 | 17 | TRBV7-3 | CASSLTRESGNTGELFF
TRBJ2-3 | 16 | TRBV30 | CAWSEGRTATTDTQYF
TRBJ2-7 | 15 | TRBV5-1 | CASSPMSGGTYEQYF
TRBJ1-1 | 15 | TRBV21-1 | CASSREALMNTEAFF
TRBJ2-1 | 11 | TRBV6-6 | CASMAVSKQFF
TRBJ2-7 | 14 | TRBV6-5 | CASRFGTRAYEQYF
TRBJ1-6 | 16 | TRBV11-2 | CASSLGGARKNSPLHF
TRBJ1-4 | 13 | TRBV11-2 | CASSFRGNEKLFF
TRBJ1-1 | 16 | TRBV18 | CASSPPRQGRNTEAFF
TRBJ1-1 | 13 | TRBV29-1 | CSAETVMNTEAFF
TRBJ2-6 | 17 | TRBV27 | CASSFLAGGSGANVLTF
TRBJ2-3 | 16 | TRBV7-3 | CASSAYSRGSTDTQYF
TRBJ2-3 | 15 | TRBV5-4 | CASSRSGGSTDTQYF
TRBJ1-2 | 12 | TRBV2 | CATADSTYGYTF
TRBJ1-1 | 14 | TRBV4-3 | CASSQGQGGREAFF
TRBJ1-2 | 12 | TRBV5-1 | CASSIGRDSYTF
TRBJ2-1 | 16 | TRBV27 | CASSSRGGGTYNEQFF
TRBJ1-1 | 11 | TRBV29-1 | CSVENWDEAFF
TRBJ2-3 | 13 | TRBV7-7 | CASSALAGHTQYF
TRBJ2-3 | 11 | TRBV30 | CAWGSSDTQYF
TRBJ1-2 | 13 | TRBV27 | CASSPPGGARYTF
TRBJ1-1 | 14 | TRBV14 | CASSPRYGAVEAFF
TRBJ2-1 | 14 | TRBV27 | CASIGHEENGEQFF
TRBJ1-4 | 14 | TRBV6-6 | CASSPDKWAEKLFF
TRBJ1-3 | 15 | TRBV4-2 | CASSLSTASGNTIYF
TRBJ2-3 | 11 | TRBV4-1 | CASSRYDTQYF
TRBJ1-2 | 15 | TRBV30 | CAWSGTAGSNYGYTF
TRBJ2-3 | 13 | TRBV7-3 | CASSPGGTDTQYF
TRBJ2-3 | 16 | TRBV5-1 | CASSLGVGTGTDTQYF
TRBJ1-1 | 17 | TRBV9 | CASSVSPGGGQGTEAFF
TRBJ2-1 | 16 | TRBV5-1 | CASSGFTSGGYNEQFF
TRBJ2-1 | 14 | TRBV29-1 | CSVENSQGFSEQFF
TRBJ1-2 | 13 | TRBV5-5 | CASSLNALYGYTF
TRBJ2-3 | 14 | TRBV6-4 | CASSEGISTDTQYF
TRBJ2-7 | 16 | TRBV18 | CASSPGSSGDSYEQYF
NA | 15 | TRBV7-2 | CASSLVPEDIREQYF
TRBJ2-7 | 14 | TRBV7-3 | CASRTRGTSYEQYF
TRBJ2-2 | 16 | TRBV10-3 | CAISESTGGNTGELFF
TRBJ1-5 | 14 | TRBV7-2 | CASSPGVRNQPQHF
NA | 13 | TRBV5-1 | CASSLVQSYEQYF
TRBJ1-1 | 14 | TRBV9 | CASSPGTMNTEAFF
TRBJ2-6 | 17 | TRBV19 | CAGSSGRASFGANVLTF
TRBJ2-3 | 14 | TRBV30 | CAWSRVSSTDTQYF
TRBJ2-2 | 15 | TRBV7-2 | CASSLEAGNTGELFF
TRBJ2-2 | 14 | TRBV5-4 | CASSPGQTTGELFF
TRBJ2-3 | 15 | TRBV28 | CASSVAGGTSDTQYF
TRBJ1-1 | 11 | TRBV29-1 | CSVQPISVAFF
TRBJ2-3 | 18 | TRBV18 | CASSPGTSGGPGTDTQYF
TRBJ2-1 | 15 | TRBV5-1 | CASSFYGQGVSEQFF
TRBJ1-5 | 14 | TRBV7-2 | CASSPDGPNQPQHF
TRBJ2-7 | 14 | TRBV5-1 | CASSPGLLSYEQYF